This T cell receptor beta chain is from a study of cytomegalovirus exposure and HLA in healthy donors. Findings and caveats of the study: The authors later found most CMV-associated TCR beta chains appeared HLA-restricted. Cytomegalovirus status was reportedly diagnosed by the classifier with high specificity and sensitivity. When the data were analyzed later, several of the most significant clusters appeared to be linked to common viral pathogens.

Comments on this clone: Its antigen remains unknown.

The study ran its PCR with 60 Vbeta and 13 Jbeta primers. Using immunoSEQ multiplex PCR, the repertoire was profiled, and TCRdb retains in-frame clones only, with some absent. The sample carries approximately 150,000 clones, around 80% recorded once. The origin of this receptor is a male donor in good health and CMV-seronegative. What was sequenced was PBMCs.

The CDR3 sequence is CASMDRALAFEQYF. The CDR3 nucleotides read TGTGCCAGCATGGACAGGGCTCTAGCCTTCGAGCAGTACTTC. The rearrangement links TRBV6-1 to TRBJ2-7, with 8 bases that match TRBD1. This CDR3 is 14 amino acids long. J gave up 6 bases and V 7 bases, and 11 bases lay outside the gene matches. Looked up from germline, CDR1 is MNHNS and CDR2 is SASEGT.